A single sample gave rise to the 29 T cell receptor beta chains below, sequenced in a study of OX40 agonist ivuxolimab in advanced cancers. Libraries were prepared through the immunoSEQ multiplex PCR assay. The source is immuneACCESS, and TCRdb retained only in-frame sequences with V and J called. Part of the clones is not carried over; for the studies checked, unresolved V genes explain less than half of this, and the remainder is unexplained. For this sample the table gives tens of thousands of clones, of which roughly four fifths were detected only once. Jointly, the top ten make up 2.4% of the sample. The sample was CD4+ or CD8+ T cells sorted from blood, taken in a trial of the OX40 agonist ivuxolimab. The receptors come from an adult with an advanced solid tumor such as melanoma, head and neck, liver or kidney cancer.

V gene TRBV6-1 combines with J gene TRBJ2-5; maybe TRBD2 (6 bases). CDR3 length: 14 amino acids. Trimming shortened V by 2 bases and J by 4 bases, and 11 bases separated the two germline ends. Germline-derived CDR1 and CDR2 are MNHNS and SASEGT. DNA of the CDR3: TGTGCCAGCAGTGAATCGACTAGAGGAGAGACCCAGTACTTC. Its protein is CASSESTRGETQYF.

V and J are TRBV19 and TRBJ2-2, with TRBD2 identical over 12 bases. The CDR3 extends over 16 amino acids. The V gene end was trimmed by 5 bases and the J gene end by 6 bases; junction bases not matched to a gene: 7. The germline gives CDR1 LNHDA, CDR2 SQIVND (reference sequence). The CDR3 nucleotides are TGTGCCAGTAGTGGACGGACTAGCGGGATAGCCGGGGAGCTGTTTTTT. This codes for CASSGRTSGIAGELFF.

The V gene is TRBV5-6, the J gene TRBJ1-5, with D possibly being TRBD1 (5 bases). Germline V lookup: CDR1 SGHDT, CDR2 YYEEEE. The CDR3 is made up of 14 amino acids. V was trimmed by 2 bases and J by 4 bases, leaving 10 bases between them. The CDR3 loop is CASSFDRANQPQHF. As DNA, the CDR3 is TGTGCCAGCAGCTTCGACAGAGCGAATCAGCCCCAGCATTTT.

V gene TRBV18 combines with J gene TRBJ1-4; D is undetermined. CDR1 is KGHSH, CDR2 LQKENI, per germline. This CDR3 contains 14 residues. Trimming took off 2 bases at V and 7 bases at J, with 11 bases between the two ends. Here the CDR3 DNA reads TGTGCCAGCTCACCAACGGGTTTCGGTGAAAAACTGTTTTTT. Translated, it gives CASSPTGFGEKLFF.

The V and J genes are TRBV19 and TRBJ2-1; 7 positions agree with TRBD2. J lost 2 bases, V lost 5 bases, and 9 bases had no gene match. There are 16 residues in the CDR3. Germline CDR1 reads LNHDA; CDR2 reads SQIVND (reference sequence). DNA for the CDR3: TGTGCCAGTAGTCTATATGCTAGCGGAACCTACAATGAGCAGTTCTTC. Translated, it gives CASSLYASGTYNEQFF.

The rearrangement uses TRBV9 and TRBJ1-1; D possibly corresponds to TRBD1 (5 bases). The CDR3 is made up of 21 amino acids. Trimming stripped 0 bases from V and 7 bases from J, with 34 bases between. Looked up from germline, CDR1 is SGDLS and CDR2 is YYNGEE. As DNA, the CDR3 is TGTGCCAGCAGCGTAGGTCTGTCACCCACAGGTGGTCAGAACATGAATGGTGAAGCTTTCTTT. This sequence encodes CASSVGLSPTGGQNMNGEAFF. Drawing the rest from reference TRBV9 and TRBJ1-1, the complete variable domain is DSGVTQTPKHLITATGQRVTLRCSPRSGDLSVYWYQQSLDQGLQFLIQYYNGEERAKGNILERFSAQQFPDLHSELNLSSLELGDSALYFCASSVGLSPTGGQNMNGEAFFGQGTRLTVV.

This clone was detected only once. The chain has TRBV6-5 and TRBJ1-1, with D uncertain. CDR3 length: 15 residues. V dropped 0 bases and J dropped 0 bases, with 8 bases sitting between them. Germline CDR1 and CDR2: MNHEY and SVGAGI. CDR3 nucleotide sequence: TGTGCCAGCAGTTACTCATCCAGGATGAACACTGAAGCTTTCTTT. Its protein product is CASSYSSRMNTEAFF.

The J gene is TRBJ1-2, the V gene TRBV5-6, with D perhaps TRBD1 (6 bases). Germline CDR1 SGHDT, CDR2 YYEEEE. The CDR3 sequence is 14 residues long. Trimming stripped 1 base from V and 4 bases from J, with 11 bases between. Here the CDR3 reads CASSLNRAGYGYTF. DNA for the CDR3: TGTGCCAGCAGCTTGAACAGGGCGGGCTATGGCTACACCTTC.

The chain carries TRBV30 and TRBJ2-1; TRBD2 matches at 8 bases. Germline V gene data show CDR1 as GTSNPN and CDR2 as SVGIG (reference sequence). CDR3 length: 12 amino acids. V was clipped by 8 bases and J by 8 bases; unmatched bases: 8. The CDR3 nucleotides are TGTGCCCATCGGACGGGAGGGGATGAGCAGTTCTTC. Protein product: CAHRTGGDEQFF.

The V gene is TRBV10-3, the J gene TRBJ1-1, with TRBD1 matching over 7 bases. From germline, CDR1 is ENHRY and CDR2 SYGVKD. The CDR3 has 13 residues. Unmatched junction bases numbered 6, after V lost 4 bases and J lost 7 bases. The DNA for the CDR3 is TGTGCCATCAGTGCAACAGGGGTCCTTGAAGCTTTCTTT. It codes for CAISATGVLEAFF.

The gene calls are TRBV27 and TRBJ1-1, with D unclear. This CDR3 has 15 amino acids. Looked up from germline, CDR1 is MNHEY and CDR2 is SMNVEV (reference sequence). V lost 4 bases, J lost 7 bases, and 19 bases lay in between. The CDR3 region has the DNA TGTGCCAGCAGTTCTCTCCTCCAGTATAAAGTTGAAGCTTTCTTT. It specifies CASSSLLQYKVEAFF.

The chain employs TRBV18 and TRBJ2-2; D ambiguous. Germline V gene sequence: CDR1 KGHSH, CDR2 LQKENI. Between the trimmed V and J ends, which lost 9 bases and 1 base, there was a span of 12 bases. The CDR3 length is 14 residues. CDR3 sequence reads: CASLDTGNTGELFF. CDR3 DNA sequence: TGTGCCAGTTTAGATACTGGGAACACCGGGGAGCTGTTTTTT.

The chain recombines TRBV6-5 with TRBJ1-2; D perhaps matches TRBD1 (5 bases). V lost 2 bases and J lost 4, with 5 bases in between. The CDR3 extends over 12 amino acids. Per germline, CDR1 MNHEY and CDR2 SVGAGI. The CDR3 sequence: CASSYRGYGYTF. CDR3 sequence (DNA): TGTGCCAGCAGTTACAGGGGCTATGGCTACACCTTC.

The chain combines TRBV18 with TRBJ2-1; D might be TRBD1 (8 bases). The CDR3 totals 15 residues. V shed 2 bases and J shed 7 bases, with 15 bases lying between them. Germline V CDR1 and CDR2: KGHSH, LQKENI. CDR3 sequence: CASSPETGEGNEQFF. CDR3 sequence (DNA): TGTGCCAGCTCACCAGAGACAGGGGAGGGGAATGAGCAGTTCTTC.

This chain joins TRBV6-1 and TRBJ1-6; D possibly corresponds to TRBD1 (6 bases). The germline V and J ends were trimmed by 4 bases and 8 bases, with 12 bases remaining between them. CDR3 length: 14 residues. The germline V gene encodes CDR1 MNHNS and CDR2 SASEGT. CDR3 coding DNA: TGTGCCAGCAGTGGACACAGGGTAGATTCACCCCTCCACTTT. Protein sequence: CASSGHRVDSPLHF.

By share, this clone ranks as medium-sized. The CDR3 DNA is TGTGCCAGTAGTATCAGCAGGTCTACGAGGCCCGGGGGACAGCCCCAGCATTTT. It codes for CASSISRSTRPGGQPQHF. The chain combines TRBV19 with TRBJ1-5, with D maybe TRBD1 (5 bases). The V gene's germline CDR1 is LNHDA and CDR2 SQIVND (reference sequence). The CDR3 has 18 residues. V lost 3 bases to trimming and J lost 7 bases, with 25 bases between them.

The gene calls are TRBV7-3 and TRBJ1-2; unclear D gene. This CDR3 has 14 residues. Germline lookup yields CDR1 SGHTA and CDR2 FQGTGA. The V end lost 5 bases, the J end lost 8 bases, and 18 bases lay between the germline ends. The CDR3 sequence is CASSPFRGAAGYTF. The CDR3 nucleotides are TGTGCCAGCAGCCCATTTCGGGGTGCTGCGGGCTACACCTTC.

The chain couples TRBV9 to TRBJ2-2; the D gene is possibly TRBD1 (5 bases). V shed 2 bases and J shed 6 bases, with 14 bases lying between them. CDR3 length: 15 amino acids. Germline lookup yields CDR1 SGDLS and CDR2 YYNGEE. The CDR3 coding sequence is TGTGCCAGCAGCGTGGAGATGCAGGGTCCCGGGGAGCTGTTTTTT. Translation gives CASSVEMQGPGELFF.

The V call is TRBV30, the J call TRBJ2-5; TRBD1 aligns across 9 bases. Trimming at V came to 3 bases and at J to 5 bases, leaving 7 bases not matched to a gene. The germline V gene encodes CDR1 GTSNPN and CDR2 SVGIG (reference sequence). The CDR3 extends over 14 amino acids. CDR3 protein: CAWRGDRESETQYF. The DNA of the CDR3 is TGTGCCTGGAGGGGGGACAGGGAATCGGAGACCCAGTACTTC.

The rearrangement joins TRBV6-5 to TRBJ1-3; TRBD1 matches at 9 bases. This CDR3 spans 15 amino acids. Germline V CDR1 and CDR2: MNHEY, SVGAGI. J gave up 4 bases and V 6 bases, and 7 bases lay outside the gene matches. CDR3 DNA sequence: TGTGCCAGCAGATCACAGGGGGCGGAAGGAAACACCATATATTTT. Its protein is CASRSQGAEGNTIYF.

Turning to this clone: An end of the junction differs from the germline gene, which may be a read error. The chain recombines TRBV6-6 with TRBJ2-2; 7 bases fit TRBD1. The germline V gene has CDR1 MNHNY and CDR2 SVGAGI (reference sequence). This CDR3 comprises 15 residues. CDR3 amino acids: CTSLGQTVGAGELFF. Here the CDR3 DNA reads TGTACCAGCTTGGGACAGACGGTGGGCGCCGGGGAGCTGTTTTTT.

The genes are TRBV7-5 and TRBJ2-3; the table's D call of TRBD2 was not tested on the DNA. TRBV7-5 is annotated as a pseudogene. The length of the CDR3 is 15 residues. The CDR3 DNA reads TGTGCCTTAAGGCCCCGCCCGAGGTTCACAGATACGCAGTATTTT. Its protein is CALRPRPRFTDTQYF.

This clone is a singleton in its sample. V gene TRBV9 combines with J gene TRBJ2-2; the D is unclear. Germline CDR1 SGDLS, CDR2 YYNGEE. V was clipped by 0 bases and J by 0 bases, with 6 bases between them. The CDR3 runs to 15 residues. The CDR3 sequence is CASSVAIANTGELFF. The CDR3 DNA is TGTGCCAGCAGCGTAGCTATTGCGAACACCGGGGAGCTGTTTTTT.

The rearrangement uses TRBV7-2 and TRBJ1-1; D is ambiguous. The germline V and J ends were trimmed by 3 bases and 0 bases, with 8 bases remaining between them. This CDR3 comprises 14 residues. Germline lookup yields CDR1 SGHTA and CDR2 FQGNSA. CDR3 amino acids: CASSLDGVNTEAFF. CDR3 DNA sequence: TGTGCCAGCAGCTTGGACGGAGTGAACACTGAAGCTTTCTTT.

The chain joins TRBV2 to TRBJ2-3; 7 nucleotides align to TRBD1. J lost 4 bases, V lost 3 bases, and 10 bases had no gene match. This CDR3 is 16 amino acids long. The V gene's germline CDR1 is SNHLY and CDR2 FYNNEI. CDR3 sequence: CASSDRQGFSPDTQYF. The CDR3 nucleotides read TGTGCCAGCAGTGATCGACAGGGATTTTCCCCAGATACGCAGTATTTT. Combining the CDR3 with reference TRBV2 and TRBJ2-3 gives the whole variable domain EPEVTQTPSHQVTQMGQEVILRCVPISNHLYFYWYRQILGQKVEFLVSFYNNEISEKSEIFDDQFSVERPDGSNFTLKIRSTKLEDSAMYFCASSDRQGFSPDTQYFGPGTRLTVL.

In nucleotides, the CDR3 is TGTGCCAGCAGCTCGCGGCCGGGACAGGTGATAACCGGGGAGCTGTTTTTT. Protein sequence: CASSSRPGQVITGELFF. This sequence joins TRBV9 and TRBJ2-2, with TRBD1 identical over 8 bases. CDR1 is SGDLS, CDR2 YYNGEE, per germline. V lost 4 bases and J lost 5; bases outside the gene matches: 13. This CDR3 contains 17 residues.

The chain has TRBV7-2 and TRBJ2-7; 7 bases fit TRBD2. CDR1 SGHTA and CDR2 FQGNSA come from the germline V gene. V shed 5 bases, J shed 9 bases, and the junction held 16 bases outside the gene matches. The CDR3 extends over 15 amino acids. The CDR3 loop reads CASSPRGSGIVRQYF. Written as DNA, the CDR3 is TGTGCCAGCAGCCCCCGAGGGAGCGGGATCGTGAGGCAGTACTTC. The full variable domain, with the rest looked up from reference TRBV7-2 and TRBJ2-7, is GAGVSQSPSNKVTEKGKDVELRCDPISGHTALYWYRQSLGQGLEFLIYFQGNSAPDKSGLPSDRFSAERTGGSVSTLTIQRTQQEDSAVYLCASSPRGSGIVRQYFGPGTRLTVT.

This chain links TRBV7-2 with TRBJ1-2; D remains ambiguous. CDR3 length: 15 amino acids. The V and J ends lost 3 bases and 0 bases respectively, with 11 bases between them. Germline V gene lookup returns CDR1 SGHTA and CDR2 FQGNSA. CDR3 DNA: TGTGCCAGCAGCTTCCAGGCGCCGGCTAACTATGGCTACACCTTC. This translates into CASSFQAPANYGYTF.

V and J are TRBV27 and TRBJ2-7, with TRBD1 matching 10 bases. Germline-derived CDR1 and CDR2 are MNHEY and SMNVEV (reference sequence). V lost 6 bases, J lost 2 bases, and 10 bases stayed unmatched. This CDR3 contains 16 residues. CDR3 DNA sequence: TGTGCCAGCAGCCGGACCGGGACAGGGGATGCCTACGAGCAGTACTTC. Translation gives CASSRTGTGDAYEQYF.